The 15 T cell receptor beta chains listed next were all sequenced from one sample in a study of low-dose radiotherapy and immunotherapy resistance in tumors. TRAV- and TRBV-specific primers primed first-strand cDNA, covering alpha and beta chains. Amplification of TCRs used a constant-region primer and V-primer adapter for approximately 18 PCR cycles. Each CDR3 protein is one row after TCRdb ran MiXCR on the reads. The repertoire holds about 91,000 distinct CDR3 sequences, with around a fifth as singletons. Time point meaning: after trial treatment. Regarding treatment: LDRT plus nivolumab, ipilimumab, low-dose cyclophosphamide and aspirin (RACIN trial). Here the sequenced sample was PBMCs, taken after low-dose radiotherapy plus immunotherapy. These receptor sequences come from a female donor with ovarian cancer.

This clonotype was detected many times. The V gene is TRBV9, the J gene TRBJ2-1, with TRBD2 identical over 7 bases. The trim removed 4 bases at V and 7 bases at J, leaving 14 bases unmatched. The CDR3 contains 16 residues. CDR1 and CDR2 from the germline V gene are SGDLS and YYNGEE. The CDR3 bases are TGTGCCAGCAGCATAGGACTTGGCATGGGGGGGAATGAGCAGTTCTTC. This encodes CASSIGLGMGGNEQFF.

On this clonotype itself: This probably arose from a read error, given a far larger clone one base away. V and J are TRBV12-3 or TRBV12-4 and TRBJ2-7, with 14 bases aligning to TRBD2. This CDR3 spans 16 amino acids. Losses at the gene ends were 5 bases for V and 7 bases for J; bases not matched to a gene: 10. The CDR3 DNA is TGTGCCAGCAGTGTGACTAGCGGGAGGGGTTACAATGAGCAGTACTTC. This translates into CASSVTSGRGYNEQYF.

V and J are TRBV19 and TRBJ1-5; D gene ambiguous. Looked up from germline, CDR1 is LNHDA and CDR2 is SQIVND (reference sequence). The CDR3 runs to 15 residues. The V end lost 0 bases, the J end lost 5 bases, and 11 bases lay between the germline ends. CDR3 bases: TGTGCCAGTAGTATAGACGGACGCTACCATCAGCCCCAGCATTTT. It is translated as CASSIDGRYHQPQHF.

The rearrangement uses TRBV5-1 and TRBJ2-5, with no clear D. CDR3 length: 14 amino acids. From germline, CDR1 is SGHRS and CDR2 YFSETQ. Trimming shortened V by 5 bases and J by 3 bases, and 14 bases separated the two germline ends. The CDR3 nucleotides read TGCGCCAGCAGACCAAGACAAATCAAAGAGACCCAGTACTTC. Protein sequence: CASRPRQIKETQYF.

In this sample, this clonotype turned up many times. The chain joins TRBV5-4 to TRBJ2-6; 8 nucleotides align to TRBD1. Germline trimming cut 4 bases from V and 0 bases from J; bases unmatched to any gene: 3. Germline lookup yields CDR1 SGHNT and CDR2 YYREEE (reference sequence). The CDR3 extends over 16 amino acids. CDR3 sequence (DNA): TGTGCCAGCAGCCGGACAGGGATCTCTGGGGCCAACGTCCTGACTTTC. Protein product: CASSRTGISGANVLTF. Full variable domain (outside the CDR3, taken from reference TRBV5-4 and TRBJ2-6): ETGVTQSPTHLIKTRGQQVTLRCSSQSGHNTVSWYQQALGQGPQFIFQYYREEENGRGNFPPRFSGLQFPNYSSELNVNALELDDSALYLCASSRTGISGANVLTFGAGSRLTVL.

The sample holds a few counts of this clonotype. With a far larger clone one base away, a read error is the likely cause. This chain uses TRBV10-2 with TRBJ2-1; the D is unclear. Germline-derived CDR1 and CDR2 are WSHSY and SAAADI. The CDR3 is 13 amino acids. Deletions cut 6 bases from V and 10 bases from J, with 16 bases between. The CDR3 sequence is CASRQRASYEQFF. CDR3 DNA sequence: TGCGCCAGCAGACAGCGTGCCTCCTACGAGCAGTTCTTC.

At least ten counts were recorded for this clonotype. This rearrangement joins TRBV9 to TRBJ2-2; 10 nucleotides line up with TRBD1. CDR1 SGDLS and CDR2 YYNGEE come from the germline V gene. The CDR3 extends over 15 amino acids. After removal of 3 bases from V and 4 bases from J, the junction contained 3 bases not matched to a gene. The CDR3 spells CASSARQGATGELFF. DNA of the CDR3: TGTGCCAGCAGCGCTCGACAGGGGGCCACCGGGGAGCTGTTTTTT. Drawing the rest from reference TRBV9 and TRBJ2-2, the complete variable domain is DSGVTQTPKHLITATGQRVTLRCSPRSGDLSVYWYQQSLDQGLQFLIQYYNGEERAKGNILERFSAQQFPDLHSELNLSSLELGDSALYFCASSARQGATGELFFGEGSRLTVL.

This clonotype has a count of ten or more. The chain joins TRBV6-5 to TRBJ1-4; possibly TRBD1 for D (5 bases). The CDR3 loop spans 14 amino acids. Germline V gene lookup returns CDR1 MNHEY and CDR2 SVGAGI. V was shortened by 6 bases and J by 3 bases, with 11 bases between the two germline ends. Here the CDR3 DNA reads TGTGCCAGCAGCCCGACAGTTTCTAATGAAAAACTGTTTTTT. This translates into CASSPTVSNEKLFF.

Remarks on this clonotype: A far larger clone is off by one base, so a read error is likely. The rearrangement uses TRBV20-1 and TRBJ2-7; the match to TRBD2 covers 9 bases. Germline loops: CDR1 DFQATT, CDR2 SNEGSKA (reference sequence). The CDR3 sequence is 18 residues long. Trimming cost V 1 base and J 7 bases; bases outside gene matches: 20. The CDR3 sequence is CSARVPRFASGNRNEQYF. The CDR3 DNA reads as TGCAGTGCTAGAGTGCCGCGGTTCGCTAGCGGGAATCGAAATGAGCAGTACTTC.

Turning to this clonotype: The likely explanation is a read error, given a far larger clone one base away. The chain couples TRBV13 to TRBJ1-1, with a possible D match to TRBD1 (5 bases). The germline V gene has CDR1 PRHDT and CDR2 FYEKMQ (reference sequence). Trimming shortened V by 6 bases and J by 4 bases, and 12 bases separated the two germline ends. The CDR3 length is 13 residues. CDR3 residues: CASRDARATEAFF. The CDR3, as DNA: TGTGCCAGCAGAGATGCCAGGGCCACTGAAGCTTTCTTT.

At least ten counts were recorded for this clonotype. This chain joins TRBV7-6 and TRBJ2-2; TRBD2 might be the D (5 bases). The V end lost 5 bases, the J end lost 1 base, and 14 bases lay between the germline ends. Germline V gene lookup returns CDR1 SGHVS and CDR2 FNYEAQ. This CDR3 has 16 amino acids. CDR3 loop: CASSRGLTGNTGELFF. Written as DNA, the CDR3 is TGTGCCAGCAGCCGAGGACTTACGGGGAACACCGGGGAGCTGTTTTTT. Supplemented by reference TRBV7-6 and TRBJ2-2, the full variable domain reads GAGVSQSPRYKVTKRGQDVALRCDPISGHVSLYWYRQALGQGPEFLTYFNYEAQQDKSGLPNDRFSAERPEGSISTLTIQRTEQRDSAMYRCASSRGLTGNTGELFFGEGSRLTVL.

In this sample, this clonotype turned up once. CDR3 amino acids: CASTTGTGGSGEQFF. The DNA for the CDR3 is TGTGCCAGCACCACGGGGACAGGGGGTTCCGGTGAGCAGTTCTTC. The rearrangement uses TRBV7-9 and TRBJ2-1, with 11 bases fitting TRBD1. The CDR3 consists of 15 residues. After removal of 7 bases from V and 9 bases from J, the junction contained 11 bases not matched to a gene. Germline-derived CDR1 and CDR2 are SEHNR and FQNEAQ (reference sequence).

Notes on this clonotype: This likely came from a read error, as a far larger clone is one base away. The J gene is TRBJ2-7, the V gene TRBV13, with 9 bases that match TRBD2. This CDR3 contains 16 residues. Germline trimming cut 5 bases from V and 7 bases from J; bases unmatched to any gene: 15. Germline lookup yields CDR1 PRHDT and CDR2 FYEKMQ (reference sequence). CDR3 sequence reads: CASSVGLAGSQVEQYF. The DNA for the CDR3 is TGTGCCAGCAGCGTGGGGCTAGCGGGATCCCAAGTGGAGCAGTACTTC.

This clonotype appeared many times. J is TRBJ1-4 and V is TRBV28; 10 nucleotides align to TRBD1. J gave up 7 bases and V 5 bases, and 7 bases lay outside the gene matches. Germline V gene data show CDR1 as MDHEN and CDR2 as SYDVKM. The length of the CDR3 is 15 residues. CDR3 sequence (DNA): TGTGCCAGCAGTCCCCCGACAGGGGGCTTTGAAAAACTGTTTTTT. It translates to CASSPPTGGFEKLFF.

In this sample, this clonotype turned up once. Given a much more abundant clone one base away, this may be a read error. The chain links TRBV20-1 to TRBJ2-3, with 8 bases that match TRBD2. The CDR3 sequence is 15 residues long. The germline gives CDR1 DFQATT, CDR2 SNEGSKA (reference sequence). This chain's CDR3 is CSVRKGDSGDDTQYF. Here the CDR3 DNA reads TGCAGTGTTAGAAAAGGCGATAGCGGGGATGATACGCAGTATTTT.